The source of this TCR beta chain is a study of blood T cell repertoires in COVID-19. Study in general: There were acute and convalescent COVID-19 samples, and they came from the United States, Italy and Spain. In each case, the material was cDNA or gDNA derived from T cells, B-cell-depleted T cells, or PBMCs.

Profiling relied on immunoSEQ multiplex PCR, and the TCRdb table lists in-frame clones only, not all of them. Of more than 350,000 clones in the sample, approximately 87% were seen once. Trimming shortened V by 1 base and J by 0 bases, and 11 bases separated the two germline ends. Germline CDR1 is SGHTS and CDR2 is YDEGEE. The CDR3 length is 16 residues. Enrolled through a virtual design, the participants were between roughly 18 and 90 years of age and came from under 30 US areas. The gene calls are TRBV5-8 and TRBJ2-4; D uncertain. The sequence was obtained from a woman in her 50s who had recovered from COVID-19. Input material: PBMCs or T cells enriched from blood (not recorded which). CDR3 amino acids: CASSLYLRLAKNIQYF. The CDR3 nucleotides are TGTGCCAGCAGCTTGTATTTGAGATTAGCCAAAAACATTCAGTACTTC.